Listed below are T cell receptor beta chains from one sample, sequenced in a study of OX40 agonist ivuxolimab in advanced cancers. TCRdb keeps only in-frame clones here, not all; method: immunoSEQ multiplex PCR. The repertoire holds more than 85,000 clones, with about 92% as singletons. The sample was CD4+ or CD8+ T cells sorted from blood, taken in a trial of the OX40 agonist ivuxolimab. The receptors shown here come from an adult with an advanced solid tumor such as melanoma, head and neck, liver or kidney cancer. Each CDR3 is given with its conserved first and last residue. D genes are given only for firm matches. Clone size is given for some rows only: seen once, a few or many times, or a class if the clone is expanded.

CDR3 protein,CDR3 DNA,J gene,D gene,V gene,clone size
CASSPRGASGTGELFF,TGTGCCAGCAGCCCAAGGGGGGCTAGCGGCACCGGGGAGCTGTTTTTT,TRBJ2-2,NA,TRBV5-4,NA
CASSLDGRAGNTIYF,TGTGCCAGCAGCTTGGACGGCAGGGCTGGAAACACCATATATTTT,TRBJ1-3,NA,TRBV7-2,NA
CASTGQFRLMGYEQYF,TGTGCCAGCACGGGACAGTTTCGTCTCATGGGTTACGAGCAGTACTTC,TRBJ2-7,TRBD1,TRBV6-4,once
CAWSRDSLRNQPQHF,TGTGCCTGGAGTCGGGACAGCCTCCGGAATCAGCCCCAGCATTTT,TRBJ1-5,TRBD1,TRBV30,NA
CASISRDDINQPQHF,TGTGCCAGTATATCCAGGGACGACATCAATCAGCCCCAGCATTTT,TRBJ1-5,NA,TRBV19,NA
CASSQERLTGELFF,TGTGCCAGCAGCCAAGAGAGGCTCACCGGGGAGCTGTTTTTT,TRBJ2-2,NA,TRBV4-2,NA
CASSSPGLGNIQYF,TGTGCCAGCAGCTCCCCGGGACTAGGGAACATTCAGTACTTC,TRBJ2-4,TRBD2,TRBV7-2,NA
CASSFDRGRETQYF,TGTGCCAGCAGTTTCGACAGGGGAAGGGAGACCCAGTACTTC,TRBJ2-5,TRBD1,TRBV28,NA
CASSLAPEREAETQYF,TGTGCCAGCAGTTTAGCTCCCGAGCGGGAGGCGGAGACCCAGTACTTC,TRBJ2-5,TRBD2,TRBV28,NA
CAWSTDSLYEQYF,TGTGCCTGGAGCACGGACAGTCTGTACGAGCAGTACTTC,TRBJ2-7,NA,TRBV30,once
CASSIQAGADTQYF,TGTGCCAGCAGCATCCAAGCGGGAGCGGATACGCAGTATTTT,TRBJ2-3,TRBD2,TRBV7-3,NA
CASSSSGRNTIYF,TGTGCCAGCAGCTCCTCGGGGCGAAACACCATATATTTT,TRBJ1-3,NA,TRBV7-9,NA
CASSLAGRSNEQFF,TGTGCCAGCAGCTTAGCGGGACGATCCAATGAGCAGTTCTTC,TRBJ2-1,NA,TRBV11-2,NA
CASSFGGSLSYEQYF,TGTGCCAGCAGTTTCGGGGGTTCCTTAAGCTACGAGCAGTACTTC,TRBJ2-7,NA,TRBV28,few
CASSLGGRNTEAFF,TGTGCCAGCAGCTTGGGCGGCAGGAACACTGAAGCTTTCTTT,TRBJ1-1,NA,TRBV5-6,NA
CSARAGDTQYF,TGCAGTGCTAGAGCGGGGGATACGCAGTATTTT,TRBJ2-3,NA,TRBV20-1,NA
CASSGTANTGELFF,TGTGCCAGTAGTGGGACGGCGAACACCGGGGAGCTGTTTTTT,TRBJ2-2,NA,TRBV19,NA
CARGGVAGGGEQFF,TGCGCAAGGGGTGGGGTAGCGGGAGGTGGTGAGCAGTTCTTC,TRBJ2-1,TRBD2,TRBV19,NA
CASGQGYSGANVLTF,TGTGCCAGCGGACAGGGGTACTCTGGGGCCAACGTCCTGACTTTC,TRBJ2-6,TRBD1,TRBV2,once
CASSLAGSGGLNYGYTF,TGTGCCAGCAGCTTAGCCGGGTCTGGGGGTTTGAACTATGGCTACACCTTC,TRBJ1-2,NA,TRBV7-2,NA
CASSLVRLGNEQYF,TGTGCCAGCAGCCTAGTCCGTTTAGGCAACGAGCAGTACTTC,TRBJ2-7,NA,TRBV7-2,NA
CAVTRSRLMNTEAFF,TGTGCCGTAACCAGGAGCCGTCTTATGAACACTGAAGCTTTCTTT,TRBJ1-1,NA,TRBV6-5,NA
CASSLTPQRGRTDTQYF,TGTGCCAGCAGCTTAACCCCCCAGCGGGGACGCACAGATACGCAGTATTTT,TRBJ2-3,TRBD2,TRBV11-2,NA
CASSSSGANTGELFF,TGTGCCAGTAGTTCTAGCGGCGCGAACACCGGGGAGCTGTTTTTT,TRBJ2-2,TRBD2,TRBV19,NA
CATAGNQGDEQYF,TGTGCCACAGCCGGGAACCAAGGCGACGAGCAGTACTTC,TRBJ2-7,NA,TRBV10-3,NA
CAIRSGINTGELFF,TGTGCCATCAGGAGCGGGATCAACACCGGGGAGCTGTTTTTT,TRBJ2-2,TRBD2,TRBV10-3,NA
CASNMGLAGAPDTQYF,TGTGCCAGCAACATGGGGCTAGCGGGAGCGCCAGATACGCAGTATTTT,TRBJ2-3,TRBD2,TRBV11-2,once
CASSDVVGYTF,TGTGCCAGCAGTGATGTCGTGGGCTACACCTTC,TRBJ1-2,NA,TRBV25-1,few